Reported below is one T cell receptor (beta chain). Its antigen is unidentified. Here immunoSEQ multiplex PCR was the method, and the copy in TCRdb shows in-frame clones only, minus some. The repertoire consists of 25,000 to 35,000 clones, with 94% occurring once and the leading ten covering roughly 0.71%. These data come from a study of lymphopenia after photon versus proton radiotherapy. Study-level points and caveats: Post-nadir diversity loss with photons came from oligoclonal expansion, particularly CD8+ Temra cells.

The sequenced sample was peripheral blood, obtained from a patient treated with photon-based radiotherapy. The receptor's source is a woman between 45 and 60 years old with cholangiocarcinoma.

The CDR3 reads CASSIRTEGQPQHF. CDR3 DNA sequence: TGTGCCAGTAGTATAAGGACAGAGGGTCAGCCCCAGCATTTT. The V and J genes are TRBV19 and TRBJ1-5; a possible D gene is TRBD1 (6 bases). Germline V lookup: CDR1 LNHDA, CDR2 SQIVND (reference sequence). The length of the CDR3 is 14 residues. V was pared by 2 bases and J by 6 bases, with 11 bases between.